This record concerns one TCR beta chain sequence. Its antigen target is currently unknown. Per-nucleotide qualities are absent, and no much larger clonotype sits a single base away. Library generation was performed with RT-PCR. The listed sequencing device is Illumina HiSeq 2500. TCRdb itself trimmed the public reads at Q25 with fastp, ran MiXCR and retained productive beta chains. Under each unique CDR3 protein, matching rows form one entry showing the most common genes and DNA. Counted in this sample were fewer than 400,000 distinct CDR3 sequences; just over 20% of them appeared once. The ten largest clones add up to more than 8.5% of the sample. V is cut by 0 bases and J by 0 bases, and the space between the germline ends is 11 bases. Counted from cysteine to phenylalanine, this CDR3 has 16 amino acids. The DNA shown is the 48-base CDR3, in frame from base 1. CDR1 and CDR2, looked up from the germline V gene, are SGHRS and YFSETQ.

This record comes from a study of response to subunit inactivated influenza vaccine (dated by TCRdb to between 2018 and 2020). Regarding the complete study: Deep quantitative T cell receptor repertoire profiling was used in the study to track responses to a trivalent subunit inactivated influenza vaccine.

The paper's findings and limits, for the study overall: It was suggested by the authors that each seasonal influenza vaccination may recruit only a limited number of new T cells.

In this chain, TRBV5-1 is recombined with TRBJ2-3; possibly the D gene is TRBD2, per 5 matching bases. This sequence was found in a man in his fifties or sixties who received an inactivated influenza vaccine. Donor details come from another sample of the same person, matched by shared clones. The material sequenced was PBMCs from blood, taken 21 months after vaccination. The DNA sequence is TGCGCCAGCAGCTTGGGCCTAGCCCCTAGCACAGATACGCAGTATTTT. The encoded protein is CASSLGLAPSTDTQYF.